This TCR beta chain came from a study of shared clonotypes between healthy human individuals. In the study overall: With ages of 18 to 49, the donors were a couple of women and a few men. Per donor, three plates held CD4 naive cells, three held CD4 memory, two held CD8 naive and one held CD8 memory.

Trimming took 2 bases from V and 2 from J, leaving 26 bases between them. The germline gives CDR1 SGHNT, CDR2 YYREEE (reference sequence). The CDR3 contains 19 residues. Generated by immunoSEQ multiplex PCR, the TCRdb table keeps only in-frame clones and is missing some. Among roughly 1,500,000 clones, 98% were seen once, and the ten largest hold about 0.35%. The source material was naive CD4+ T cells sorted from blood. Specified subset: CD45RA+ positively selected. The TCR originated in a man in his thirties or forties in good health. The chain uses TRBV5-4 and TRBJ2-7; D might be TRBD1 (6 bases). CDR3 protein: CASSFEQGGPLRATYEQYF. CDR3 DNA sequence: TGTGCCAGCAGCTTTGAACAGGGTGGTCCCCTTAGGGCAACCTACGAGCAGTACTTC.